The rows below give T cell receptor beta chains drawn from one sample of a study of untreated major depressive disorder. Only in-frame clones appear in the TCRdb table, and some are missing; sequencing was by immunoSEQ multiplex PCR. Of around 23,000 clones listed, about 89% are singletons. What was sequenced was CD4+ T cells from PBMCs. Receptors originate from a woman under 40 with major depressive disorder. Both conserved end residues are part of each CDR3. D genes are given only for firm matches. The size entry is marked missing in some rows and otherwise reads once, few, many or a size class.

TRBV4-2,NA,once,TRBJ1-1,CASSQDTNTEAFF,TGTGCCAGCAGCCAAGATACGAACACTGAAGCTTTCTTT
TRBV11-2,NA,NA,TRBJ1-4,CASSLWYGTTNEKLFF,TGTGCCAGCAGCTTATGGTACGGAACAACTAATGAAAAACTGTTTTTT
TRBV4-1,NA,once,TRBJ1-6,CASSQDFTGLFTPLHF,TGCGCCAGCAGCCAAGACTTTACCGGTCTGTTTACACCCCTCCACTTT
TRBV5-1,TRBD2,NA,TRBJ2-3,CASSWTSTDTQYF,TGCGCCAGCAGCTGGACTAGCACGGATACGCAGTATTTT
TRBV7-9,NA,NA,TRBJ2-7,CASSFSGLDYEQYF,TGTGCCAGCAGCTTCTCCGGGCTGGACTACGAGCAGTACTTC
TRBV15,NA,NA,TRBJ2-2,CATSSGVSGELFF,TGTGCCACCAGCAGTGGGGTATCCGGGGAGCTGTTTTTT
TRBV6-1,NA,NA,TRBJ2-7,CASSPARGYEQYF,TGTGCCAGCAGTCCTGCCCGCGGCTACGAGCAGTACTTC
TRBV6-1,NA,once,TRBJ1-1,CASSEFSPGTEAFF,TGTGCCAGCAGTGAATTCTCGCCGGGGACTGAAGCTTTCTTT
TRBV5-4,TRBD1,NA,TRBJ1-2,CASSLPTGGNGYTF,TGTGCCAGCAGCTTGCCTACAGGGGGAAATGGCTACACCTTC
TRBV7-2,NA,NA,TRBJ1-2,CASSLQGRDGYTF,TGTGCCAGCAGCTTACAGGGGAGGGATGGCTACACCTTC
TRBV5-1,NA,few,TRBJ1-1,CASSQHEGTEAFF,TGCGCCAGCAGCCAGCACGAGGGGACTGAAGCTTTCTTT
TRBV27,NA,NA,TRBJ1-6,CASSLDPFGGAWNSPLHF,TGTGCCAGCAGTTTAGATCCTTTCGGGGGGGCATGGAATTCACCCCTCCACTTT
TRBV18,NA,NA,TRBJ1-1,CASSPQENTEAFF,TGTGCCAGCTCACCACAGGAGAACACTGAAGCTTTCTTT
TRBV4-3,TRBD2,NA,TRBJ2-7,CASSRGTSGSYEQYF,TGCGCCAGCAGCCGTGGGACTAGCGGGAGCTACGAGCAGTACTTC
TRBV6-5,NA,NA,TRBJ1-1,CASRTQGFNTEAFF,TGTGCCAGCAGGACACAGGGCTTTAACACTGAAGCTTTCTTT
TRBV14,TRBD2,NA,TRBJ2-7,CASSPRSASGPSYEQYF,TGTGCCAGCAGCCCAAGGAGTGCTAGCGGACCCTCCTACGAGCAGTACTTC
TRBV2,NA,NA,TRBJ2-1,CASNQLVGEQFF,TGTGCCAGCAATCAACTAGTGGGTGAGCAGTTCTTC
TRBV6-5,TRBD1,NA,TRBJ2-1,CASSRGTGGYNEQFF,TGTGCCAGCAGCCGCGGGACAGGGGGCTACAATGAGCAGTTCTTC
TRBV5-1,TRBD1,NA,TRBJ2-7,CASSFGTGSYEQYF,TGCGCCAGCAGCTTTGGGACAGGTTCTTACGAGCAGTACTTC
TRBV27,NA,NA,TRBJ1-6,CASSSTVSYNSPLHF,TGTGCCAGCAGTTCCACTGTCTCCTATAATTCACCCCTCCACTTT
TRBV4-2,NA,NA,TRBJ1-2,CASSQDQSWGEGGYTF,TGTGCCAGCAGCCAAGATCAGAGTTGGGGGGAGGGTGGCTACACCTTC
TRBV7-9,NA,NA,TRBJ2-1,CAIPGRGKSSEQFF,TGTGCCATACCCGGACGCGGGAAGTCATCTGAGCAGTTCTTC
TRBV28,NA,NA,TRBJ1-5,CASSLTQRAQPQHF,TGTGCCAGCAGTTTAACCCAGCGAGCTCAGCCCCAGCATTTT
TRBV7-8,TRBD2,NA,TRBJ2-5,CASSWGGVRETQYF,TGTGCCAGCAGCTGGGGGGGAGTCCGAGAGACCCAGTACTTC
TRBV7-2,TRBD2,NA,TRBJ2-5,CASSFAGEETQYF,TGTGCCAGCAGCTTTGCGGGGGAAGAGACCCAGTACTTC
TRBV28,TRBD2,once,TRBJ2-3,CASSLWASGSTADTQYF,TGTGCCAGCAGTTTGTGGGCTAGCGGGAGCACGGCAGATACGCAGTATTTT
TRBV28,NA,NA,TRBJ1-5,CASSSYKLNTVGNQPQHF,TGTGCCAGCAGTTCGTACAAGTTAAACACTGTAGGCAATCAGCCCCAGCATTTT
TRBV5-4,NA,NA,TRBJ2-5,CASSPGRRDGETQYF,TGTGCCAGCAGCCCAGGTCGCAGGGATGGGGAGACCCAGTACTTC
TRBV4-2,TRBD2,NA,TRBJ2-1,CASSRDYYNEQFF,TGTGCCAGCAGCCGGGACTACTACAATGAGCAGTTCTTC
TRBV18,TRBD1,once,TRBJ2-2,CASSPRQGDTGELFF,TGTGCCAGCTCACCCCGACAGGGTGACACCGGGGAGCTGTTTTTT
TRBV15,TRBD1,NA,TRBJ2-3,CATSRVHRGPKNTDTQYF,TGTGCCACCAGCAGAGTTCACAGGGGGCCTAAAAACACAGATACGCAGTATTTT
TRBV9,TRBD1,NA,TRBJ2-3,CASSSRDRENTQYF,TGTGCCAGCAGCTCCCGGGACAGGGAAAATACGCAGTATTTT
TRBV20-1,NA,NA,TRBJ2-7,CSARYSYEQYF,TGCAGTGCTAGGTATTCCTACGAGCAGTACTTC
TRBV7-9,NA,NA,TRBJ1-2,CASSSKVTGPYGYTF,TGTGCCAGCAGCTCTAAAGTCACAGGTCCCTATGGCTACACCTTC
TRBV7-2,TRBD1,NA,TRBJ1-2,CASTTGQGRYGYTF,TGTGCCAGCACCACCGGACAGGGTCGGTATGGCTACACCTTC
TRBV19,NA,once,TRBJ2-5,CASSTKQGTETQYF,TGTGCCAGTAGTACTAAACAGGGGACTGAGACCCAGTACTTC
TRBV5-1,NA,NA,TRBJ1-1,CASSFQGSGTEAFF,TGCGCCAGCAGCTTTCAGGGGTCGGGGACTGAAGCTTTCTTT
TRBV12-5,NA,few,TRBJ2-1,CASGRYNEQFF,TGTGCTAGTGGCCGCTACAATGAGCAGTTCTTC
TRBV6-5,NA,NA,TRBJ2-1,CASSYSARSEQFF,TGTGCCAGCAGTTATTCGGCCCGTAGCGAGCAGTTCTTC
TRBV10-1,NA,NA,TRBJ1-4,CASSVNRDPNRPTNEKLFF,TGCGCCAGCAGTGTGAACAGGGATCCGAACCGACCAACTAATGAAAAACTGTTTTTT
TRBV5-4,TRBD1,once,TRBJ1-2,CASSATGDYGYTF,TGTGCCAGCAGCGCAACAGGGGACTATGGCTACACCTTC
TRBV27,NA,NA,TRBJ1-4,CASSFWGEGEKLFF,TGTGCCAGCAGTTTCTGGGGCGAGGGTGAAAAACTGTTTTTT
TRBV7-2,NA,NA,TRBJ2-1,CASSLALSSNEQFF,TGTGCCAGCAGCTTAGCGCTGAGCTCCAATGAGCAGTTCTTC
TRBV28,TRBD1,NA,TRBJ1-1,CASSLRSGGDTEAFF,TGTGCCAGCAGTTTAAGGTCAGGGGGGGACACTGAAGCTTTCTTT
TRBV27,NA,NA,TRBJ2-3,CASSFTGGTDTQYF,TGTGCCAGCAGTTTCACAGGAGGCACAGATACGCAGTATTTT
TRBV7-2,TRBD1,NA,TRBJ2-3,CASSLDRGTDTQYF,TGTGCCAGCAGCCTGGACAGGGGGACAGATACGCAGTATTTT
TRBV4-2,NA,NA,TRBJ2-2,CASSQGEGPKVGELFF,TGTGCCAGCAGCCAGGGGGAAGGGCCAAAGGTCGGGGAGCTGTTTTTT
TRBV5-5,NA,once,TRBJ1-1,CASSLYGGVNTEAFF,TGTGCCAGCAGCTTGTATGGGGGCGTGAACACTGAAGCTTTCTTT
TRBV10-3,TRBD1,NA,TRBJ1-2,CAITDFTGEYGYTF,TGTGCCATCACCGACTTCACAGGGGAGTATGGCTACACCTTC
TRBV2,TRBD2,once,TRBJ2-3,CASSVGGAATDTQYF,TGTGCCAGCAGTGTCGGGGGGGCCGCGACAGATACGCAGTATTTT
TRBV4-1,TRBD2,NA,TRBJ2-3,CASSQSPAGVADTQYF,TGCGCCAGCAGCCAGTCCCCAGCGGGAGTCGCAGATACGCAGTATTTT
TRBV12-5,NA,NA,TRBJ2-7,CASRVAPAEQYF,TGTGCTTCCCGCGTGGCTCCAGCCGAGCAGTACTTC
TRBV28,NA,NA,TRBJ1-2,CASSRQINYGYTF,TGTGCCAGCAGTCGACAGATCAACTATGGCTACACCTTC
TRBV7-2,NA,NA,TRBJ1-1,CASLRAVANTEAFF,TGTGCCAGCCTCCGGGCAGTCGCGAACACTGAAGCTTTCTTT
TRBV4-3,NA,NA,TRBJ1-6,CASSQGISYNSPLHF,TGCGCCAGCAGCCAAGGTATATCCTATAATTCACCCCTCCACTTT